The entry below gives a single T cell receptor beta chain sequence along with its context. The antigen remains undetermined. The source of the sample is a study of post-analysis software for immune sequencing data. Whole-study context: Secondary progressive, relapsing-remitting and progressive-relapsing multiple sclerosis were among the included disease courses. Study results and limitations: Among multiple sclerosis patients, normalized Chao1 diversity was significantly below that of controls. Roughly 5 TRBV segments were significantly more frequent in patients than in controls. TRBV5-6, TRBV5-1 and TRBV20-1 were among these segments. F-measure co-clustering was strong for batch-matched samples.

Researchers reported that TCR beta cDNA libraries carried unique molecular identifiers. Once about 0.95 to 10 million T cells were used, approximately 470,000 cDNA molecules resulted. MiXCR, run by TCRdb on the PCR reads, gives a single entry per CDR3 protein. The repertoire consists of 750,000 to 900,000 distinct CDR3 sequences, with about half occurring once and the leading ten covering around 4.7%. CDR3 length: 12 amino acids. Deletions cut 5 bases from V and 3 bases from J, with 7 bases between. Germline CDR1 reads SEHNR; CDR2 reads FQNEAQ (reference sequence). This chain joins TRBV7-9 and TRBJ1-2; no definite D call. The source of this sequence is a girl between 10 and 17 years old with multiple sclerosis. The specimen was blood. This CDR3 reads CASSTDYYGYTF. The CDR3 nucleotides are TGTGCCAGCAGCACGGACTACTATGGCTACACCTTC.